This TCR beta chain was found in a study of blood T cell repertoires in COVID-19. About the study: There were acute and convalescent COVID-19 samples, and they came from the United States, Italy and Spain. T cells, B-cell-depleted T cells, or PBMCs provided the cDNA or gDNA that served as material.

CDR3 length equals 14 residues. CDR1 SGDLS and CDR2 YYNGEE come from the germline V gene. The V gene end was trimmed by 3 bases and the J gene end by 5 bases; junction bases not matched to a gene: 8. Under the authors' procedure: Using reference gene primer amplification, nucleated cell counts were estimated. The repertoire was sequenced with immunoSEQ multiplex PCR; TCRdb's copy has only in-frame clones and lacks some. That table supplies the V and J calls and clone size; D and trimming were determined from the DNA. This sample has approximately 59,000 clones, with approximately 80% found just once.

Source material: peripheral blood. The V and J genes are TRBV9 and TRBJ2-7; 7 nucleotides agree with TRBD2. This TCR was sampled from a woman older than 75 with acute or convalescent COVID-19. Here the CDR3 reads CASSALAEGDEQYF. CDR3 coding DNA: TGTGCCAGCAGCGCTCTAGCGGAAGGGGACGAGCAGTACTTC.